This T cell receptor (beta chain) was retrieved from a study of Ad26.COV2.S vaccination and SARS-CoV-2 variants. Some clones are missing from TCRdb's copy, which holds only in-frame ones; the method was immunoSEQ multiplex PCR. This sample has roughly 320,000 clones, with 85% found just once. The CDR3 is 16 amino acids. CDR1 is SGHAT and CDR2 is FQDESV in the germline V gene (reference sequence). V shed 2 bases, J shed 6 bases, and the junction held 9 bases outside the gene matches. Treatment indicated: around 19 received Ad26.COV2.S at low or high dose, single or two shots; about 5 received placebo; per-sample allocation not given. The investigators took samples on day 63 after the first vaccine or placebo injection.

The material was peripheral blood, obtained in a trial of Ad26.COV2.S vaccine versus placebo. This sequence originates from a person aged 18 to 59 who received the Ad26.COV2.S COVID-19 vaccine or a placebo. This chain joins TRBV11-1 and TRBJ2-4; TRBD2 agrees at 8 bases. The CDR3 loop is CASSLLGGAAGNIQYF. The CDR3 DNA reads as TGTGCCAGCAGCTTACTCGGGGGGGCCGCAGGAAACATTCAGTACTTC. Using reference TRBV11-1 and TRBJ2-4 for the parts outside the CDR3, the full variable domain is EAEVAQSPRYKITEKSQAVAFWCDPISGHATLYWYRQILGQGPELLVQFQDESVVDDSQLPKDRFSAERLKGVDSTLKIQPAELGDSAMYLCASSLLGGAAGNIQYFGAGTRLSVL.